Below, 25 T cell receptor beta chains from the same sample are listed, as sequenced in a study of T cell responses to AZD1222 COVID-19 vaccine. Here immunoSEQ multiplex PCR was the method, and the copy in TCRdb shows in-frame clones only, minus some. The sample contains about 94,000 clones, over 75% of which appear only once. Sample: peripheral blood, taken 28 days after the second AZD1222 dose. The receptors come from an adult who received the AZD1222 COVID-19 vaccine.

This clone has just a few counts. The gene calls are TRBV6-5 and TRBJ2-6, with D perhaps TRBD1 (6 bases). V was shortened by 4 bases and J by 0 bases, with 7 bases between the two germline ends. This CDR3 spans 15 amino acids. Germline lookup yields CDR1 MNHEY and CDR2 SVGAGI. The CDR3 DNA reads TGTGCCAGCAGTTTGGACAGCTCTGGGGCCAACGTCCTGACTTTC. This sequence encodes CASSLDSSGANVLTF.

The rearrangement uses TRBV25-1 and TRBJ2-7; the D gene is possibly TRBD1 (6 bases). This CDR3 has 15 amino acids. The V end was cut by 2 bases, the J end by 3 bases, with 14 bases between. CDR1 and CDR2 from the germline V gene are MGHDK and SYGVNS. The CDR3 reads CASSEPGQGSYEQYF. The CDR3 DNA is TGTGCCAGCAGTGAACCAGGGCAGGGGAGCTACGAGCAGTACTTC.

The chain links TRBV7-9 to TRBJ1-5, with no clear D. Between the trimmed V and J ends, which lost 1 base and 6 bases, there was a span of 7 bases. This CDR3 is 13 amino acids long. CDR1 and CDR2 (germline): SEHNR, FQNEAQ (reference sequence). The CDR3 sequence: CASSLDFTQPQHF. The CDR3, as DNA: TGTGCCAGCAGCTTAGACTTTACTCAGCCCCAGCATTTT.

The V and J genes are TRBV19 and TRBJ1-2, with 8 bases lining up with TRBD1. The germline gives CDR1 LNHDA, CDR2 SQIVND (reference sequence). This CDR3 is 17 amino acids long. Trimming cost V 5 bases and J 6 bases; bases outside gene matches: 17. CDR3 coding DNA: TGTGCCAGTAGTCCTAACCCCGGACAGGGAAGTATGGATGGCTACACCTTC. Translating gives CASSPNPGQGSMDGYTF. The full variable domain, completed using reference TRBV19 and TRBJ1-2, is DGGITQSPKYLFRKEGQNVTLSCEQNLNHDAMYWYRQDPGQGLRLIYYSQIVNDFQKGDIAEGYSVSREKKESFPLTVTSAQKNPTAFYLCASSPNPGQGSMDGYTFGSGTRLTVV.

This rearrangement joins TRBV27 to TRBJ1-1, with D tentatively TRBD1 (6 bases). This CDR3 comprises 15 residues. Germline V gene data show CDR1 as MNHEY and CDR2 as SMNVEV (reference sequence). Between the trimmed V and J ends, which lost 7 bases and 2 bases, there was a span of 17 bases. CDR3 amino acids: CASTPRDRRNTEAFF. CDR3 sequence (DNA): TGTGCCAGCACCCCCCGCGACAGGCGCAACACTGAAGCTTTCTTT.

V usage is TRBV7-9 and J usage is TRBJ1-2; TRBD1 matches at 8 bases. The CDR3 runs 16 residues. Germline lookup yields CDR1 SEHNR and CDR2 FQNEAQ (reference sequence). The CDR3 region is CVTSLSRTGRFHGYTF. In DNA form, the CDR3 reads TGTGTCACCAGCTTATCTCGGACAGGGCGTTTCCATGGCTACACCTTC.

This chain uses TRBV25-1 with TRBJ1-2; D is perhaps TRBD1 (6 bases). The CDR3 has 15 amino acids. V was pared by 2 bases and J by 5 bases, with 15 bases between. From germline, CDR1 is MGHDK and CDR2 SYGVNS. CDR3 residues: CASSETGGAAYGYTF. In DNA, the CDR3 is TGTGCCAGCAGTGAAACGGGGGGCGCAGCGTATGGCTACACCTTC.

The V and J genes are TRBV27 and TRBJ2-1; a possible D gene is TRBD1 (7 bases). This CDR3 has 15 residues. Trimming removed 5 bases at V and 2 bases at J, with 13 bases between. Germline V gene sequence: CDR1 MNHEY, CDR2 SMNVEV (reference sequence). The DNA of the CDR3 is TGTGCCAGCAGTCCCCAGGGGGGACCCTACAATGAGCAGTTCTTC. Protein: CASSPQGGPYNEQFF.

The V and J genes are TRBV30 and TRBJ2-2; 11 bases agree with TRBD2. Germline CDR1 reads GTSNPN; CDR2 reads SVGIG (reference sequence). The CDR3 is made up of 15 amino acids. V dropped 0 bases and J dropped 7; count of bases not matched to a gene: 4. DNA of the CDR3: TGTGCCTGGAGTGTACTAGCGGGAGTAGTCGGGGAGCTGTTTTTT. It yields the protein CAWSVLAGVVGELFF.

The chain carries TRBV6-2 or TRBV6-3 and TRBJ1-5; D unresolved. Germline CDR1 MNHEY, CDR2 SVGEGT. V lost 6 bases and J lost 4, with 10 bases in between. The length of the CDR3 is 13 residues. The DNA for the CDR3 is TGTGCCAGCAGCGTCTATGGTAATCAGCCCCAGCATTTT. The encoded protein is CASSVYGNQPQHF.

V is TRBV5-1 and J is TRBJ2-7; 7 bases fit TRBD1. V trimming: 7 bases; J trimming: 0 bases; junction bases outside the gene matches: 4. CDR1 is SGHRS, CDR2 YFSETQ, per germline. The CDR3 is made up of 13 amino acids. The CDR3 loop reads CASGDSGSYEQYF. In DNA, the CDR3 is TGCGCCAGCGGGGACAGCGGCTCCTACGAGCAGTACTTC.

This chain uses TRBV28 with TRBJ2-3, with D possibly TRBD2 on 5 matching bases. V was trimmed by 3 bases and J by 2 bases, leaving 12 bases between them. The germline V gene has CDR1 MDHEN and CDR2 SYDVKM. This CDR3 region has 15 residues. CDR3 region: CASSLVEGLTDTQYF. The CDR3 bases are TGTGCCAGCAGTTTGGTAGAGGGTCTCACAGATACGCAGTATTTT.

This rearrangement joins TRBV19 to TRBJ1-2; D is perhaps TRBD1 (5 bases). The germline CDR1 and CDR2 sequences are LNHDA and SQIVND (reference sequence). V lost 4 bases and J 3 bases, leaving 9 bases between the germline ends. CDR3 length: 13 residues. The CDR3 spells CASSNPGYYGYTF. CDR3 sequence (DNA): TGTGCCAGTAGTAACCCAGGGTACTATGGCTACACCTTC.

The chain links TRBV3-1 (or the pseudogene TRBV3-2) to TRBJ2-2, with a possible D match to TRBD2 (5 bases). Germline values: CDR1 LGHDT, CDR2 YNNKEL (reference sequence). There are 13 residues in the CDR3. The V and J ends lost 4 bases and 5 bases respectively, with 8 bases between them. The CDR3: CASSLARTGELFF. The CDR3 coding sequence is TGTGCCAGCAGCCTAGCGCGGACCGGGGAGCTGTTTTTT.

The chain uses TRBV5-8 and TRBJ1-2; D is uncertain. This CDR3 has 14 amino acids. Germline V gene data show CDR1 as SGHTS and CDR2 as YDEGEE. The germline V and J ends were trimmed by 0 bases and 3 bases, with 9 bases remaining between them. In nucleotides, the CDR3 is TGTGCCAGCAGCTTGGTTCGCGGGGACTATGGCTACACCTTC. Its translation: CASSLVRGDYGYTF.

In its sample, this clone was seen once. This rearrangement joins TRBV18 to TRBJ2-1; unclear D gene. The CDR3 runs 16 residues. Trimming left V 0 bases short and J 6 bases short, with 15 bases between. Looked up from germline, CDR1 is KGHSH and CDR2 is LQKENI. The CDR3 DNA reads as TGTGCCAGCTCACCACCCGACTTTCCCCTGGGCAATGAGCAGTTCTTC. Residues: CASSPPDFPLGNEQFF.

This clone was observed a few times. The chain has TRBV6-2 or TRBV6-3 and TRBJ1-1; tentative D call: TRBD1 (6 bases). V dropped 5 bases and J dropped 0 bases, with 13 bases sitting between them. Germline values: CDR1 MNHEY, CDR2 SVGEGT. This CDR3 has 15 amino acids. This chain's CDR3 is CASSKLQGLNTEAFF. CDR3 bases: TGTGCCAGCAGTAAGCTGCAGGGGCTGAACACTGAAGCTTTCTTT.

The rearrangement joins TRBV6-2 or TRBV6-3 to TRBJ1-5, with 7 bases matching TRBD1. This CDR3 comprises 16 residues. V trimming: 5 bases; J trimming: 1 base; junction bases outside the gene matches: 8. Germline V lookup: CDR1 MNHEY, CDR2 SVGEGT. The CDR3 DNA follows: TGTGCCAGCAGTGCGGCGACAGGGTTGAGCAATCAGCCCCAGCATTTT. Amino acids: CASSAATGLSNQPQHF.

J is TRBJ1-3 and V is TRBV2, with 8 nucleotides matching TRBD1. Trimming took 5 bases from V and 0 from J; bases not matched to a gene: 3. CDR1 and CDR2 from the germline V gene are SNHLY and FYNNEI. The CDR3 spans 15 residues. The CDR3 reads CASSFDRGSGNTIYF. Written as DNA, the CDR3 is TGTGCCAGCAGTTTTGACAGGGGCTCTGGAAACACCATATATTTT. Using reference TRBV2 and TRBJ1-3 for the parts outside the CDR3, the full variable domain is EPEVTQTPSHQVTQMGQEVILRCVPISNHLYFYWYRQILGQKVEFLVSFYNNEISEKSEIFDDQFSVERPDGSNFTLKIRSTKLEDSAMYFCASSFDRGSGNTIYFGEGSWLTVV.

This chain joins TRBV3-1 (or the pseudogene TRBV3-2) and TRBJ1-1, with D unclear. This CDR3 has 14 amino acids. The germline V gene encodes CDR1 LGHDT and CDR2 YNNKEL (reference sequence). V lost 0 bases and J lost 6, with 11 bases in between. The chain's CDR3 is CASSQDLLGSEAFF. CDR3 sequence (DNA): TGTGCCAGCAGCCAAGATCTTTTGGGATCTGAAGCTTTCTTT.

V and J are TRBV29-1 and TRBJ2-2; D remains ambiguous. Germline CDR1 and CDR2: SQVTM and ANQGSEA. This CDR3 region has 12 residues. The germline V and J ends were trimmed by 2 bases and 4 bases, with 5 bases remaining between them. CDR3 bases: TGCAGCGTTGAAACGGGCACCGGGGAGCTGTTTTTT. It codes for CSVETGTGELFF.

The CDR3 bases are TGTGCCAGCAGCTTAGAAGCCACAGATACGCAGTATTTT. Protein sequence: CASSLEATDTQYF. The chain employs TRBV7-2 and TRBJ2-3; D remains ambiguous. Trimming removed 1 base at V and 2 bases at J, with 4 bases between. CDR1 and CDR2 (germline): SGHTA, FQGNSA. This CDR3 contains 13 residues.

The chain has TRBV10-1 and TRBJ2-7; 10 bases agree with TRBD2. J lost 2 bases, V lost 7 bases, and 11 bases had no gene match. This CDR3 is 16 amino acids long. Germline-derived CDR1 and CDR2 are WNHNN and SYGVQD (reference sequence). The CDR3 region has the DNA TGCGCCAGCAATCAGACTCTAGCGGGAGAGCCCTACGAGCAGTACTTC. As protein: CASNQTLAGEPYEQYF.

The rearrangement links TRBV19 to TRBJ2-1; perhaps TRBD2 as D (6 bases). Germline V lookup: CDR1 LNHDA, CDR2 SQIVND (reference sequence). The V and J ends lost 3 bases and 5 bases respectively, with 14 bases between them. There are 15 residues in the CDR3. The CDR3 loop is CASSIHGDLNNEQFF. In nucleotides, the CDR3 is TGTGCCAGTAGTATTCACGGGGACTTGAACAATGAGCAGTTCTTC.

The DNA for the CDR3 is TGTGCCAGCTCACCCGCAGGGGGAACTGAAGCTTTCTTT. Translation: CASSPAGGTEAFF. The chain uses TRBV18 and TRBJ1-1; 7 bases line up with TRBD1. Germline V CDR1 and CDR2: KGHSH, LQKENI. Trimming at V came to 3 bases and at J to 5 bases, leaving 3 bases not matched to a gene. The CDR3 extends over 13 amino acids.